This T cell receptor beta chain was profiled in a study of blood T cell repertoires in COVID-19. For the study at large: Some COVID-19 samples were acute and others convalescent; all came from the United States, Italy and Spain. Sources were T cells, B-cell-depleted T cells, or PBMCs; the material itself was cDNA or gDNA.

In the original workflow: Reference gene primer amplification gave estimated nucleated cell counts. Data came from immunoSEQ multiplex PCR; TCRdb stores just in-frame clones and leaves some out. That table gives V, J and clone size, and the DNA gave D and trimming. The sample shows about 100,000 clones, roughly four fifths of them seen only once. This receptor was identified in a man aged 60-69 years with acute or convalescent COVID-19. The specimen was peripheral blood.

The CDR3 loop reads CASSLVLGQVNSGNTIYF. In DNA, the CDR3 is TGTGCCAGCAGCTTAGTTCTGGGGCAGGTGAACTCTGGAAACACCATATATTTT. J is TRBJ1-3 and V is TRBV7-8; D possibly corresponds to TRBD1 (5 bases). With 1 base removed from V and 0 bases from J, the gap between germline ends came to 16 bases. Germline CDR1 reads SGHVS; CDR2 reads FQNEAQ. This CDR3 is 18 amino acids long.